A selection of T cell receptor beta chains follows, all from one sample in a study of blood T cell repertoires in COVID-19. Clones were sequenced by immunoSEQ multiplex PCR, and TCRdb holds only the in-frame ones, with some missing. The sample lists around 300,000 clones, roughly 89% occurring once. The sample comprised PBMCs or T cells enriched from blood (not recorded which). These receptors were taken from a woman in her fifties or sixties who had recovered from COVID-19. Each CDR3 is given with its conserved first and last residue.

v_call,cdr3_length,j_call,cdr3_aa
TRBV19,16,TRBJ1-5,CATTGGGSHSNQPQHF
TRBV3-1/TRBV3-2,14,TRBJ1-1,CASSQRSRLSEAFF
TRBV3-1/TRBV3-2,14,TRBJ2-7,CASSQGARSSEQYF
TRBV7-2,12,TRBJ1-1,CASSYFRGSAFF
TRBV10-3,14,TRBJ2-7,CAIRPLAGGYEQYF
TRBV5-6,17,TRBJ1-1,CASSLIRTERENTEAFF
TRBV6-6,16,TRBJ2-1,CASSRLAGGPYNEQFF
TRBV25-1,14,TRBJ1-6,CASRPDSGNSPLHF
TRBV7-3,16,TRBJ2-1,CASSPATSGIYNEQFF
TRBV9,14,TRBJ1-2,CASSVLGGGAGYTF
TRBV20-1,11,TRBJ1-1,CSAPRAREAFF
TRBV27,13,TRBJ2-7,CASSFAGGLEQYF
TRBV7-9,17,TRBJ2-7,CASSHRPLGGRSYEQYF
TRBV7-6,19,TRBJ2-1,CASSLFLAGGLSAYNEQFF
TRBV28,12,TRBJ1-2,CASRVLNYGYTF
TRBV10-3,13,TRBJ2-5,CAISGSAQETQYF
TRBV10-3,14,TRBJ1-6,CAISAGQGNSPLHF
TRBV20-1,11,TRBJ1-6,CSVNREGSLHF
TRBV3-1/TRBV3-2,16,TRBJ2-3,CASSRTTGLAADTQYF
TRBV7-3,13,TRBJ1-6,CASSLGTSSPLHF
TRBV27,17,TRBJ2-2,CASSLSGGTQLRGELFF
TRBV27,15,TRBJ2-7,CASSSSGPTSYEQYF
TRBV4-1,16,TRBJ2-3,CASSQGTSGGTDTQYF
TRBV19,14,TRBJ2-1,CASGNHGTPHEQFF